This T cell receptor (beta chain) appears in the sequencing data of a study of graft-versus-host responses after intestinal transplantation. Study results and limitations: Allograft clonal ratios (graft-versus-host to host-versus-graft) were high in patients who had graft-donor T cell macrochimerism.

Comments on this clone: No antigen is known for it.

The germline V and J ends were trimmed by 2 bases and 6 bases, with 16 bases remaining between them. CDR3 length equals 16 residues. The V gene's germline CDR1 is MGHRA and CDR2 YSYEKL. The assay was immunoSEQ multiplex PCR, and TCRdb's table has in-frame clones only and misses some. The repertoire holds about 12,000 clones, with 93% as singletons. The sample here was PBMCs, taken 1032 days after intestinal transplantation. The clonotype was recovered from a human patient who received an intestinal transplant, so some T cells may come from the graft donor. The V call is TRBV4-1, the J call TRBJ2-2, with D tentatively TRBD1 (6 bases). CDR3 sequence: CASSQYHSEGAGELFF. CDR3 sequence (DNA): TGCGCCAGCAGCCAATATCATAGCGAGGGGGCCGGGGAGCTGTTTTTT.